The present entry profiles one TCR beta chain with its context. Antigen unknown. Trimming removed 5 bases from V and 11 bases from J; junction bases left unmatched: 11. Germline V gene lookup returns CDR1 SGHAT and CDR2 FQNNGV. The CDR3 sequence is 13 residues long. PCR involved 60 Vbeta and 13 Jbeta primers. The assay was immunoSEQ multiplex PCR, and TCRdb's table has in-frame clones only and misses some. The sample records about 86,000 clones, around three quarters being singletons. The sample comes from a study of cytomegalovirus exposure and HLA in healthy donors. Study-level points and caveats: The productive fraction for most TCR beta V segments was about 87% or about 30% in an earlier analysis.

The clonotype originates from a man between 60 and 70 years old in good health and CMV-seronegative. The specimen was PBMCs. The genes are TRBV11-2 and TRBJ1-2; 7 nucleotides line up with TRBD1. The CDR3 sequence: CASSRTGDKFYTF. The CDR3 DNA is TGTGCCAGCAGCCGAACAGGGGATAAGTTTTACACCTTC.